Below, one TCR beta chain is given with its context. No antigen is known for it. From cysteine to phenylalanine, the CDR3 is 14 amino acids long. No DNA is given. From the germline V gene, CDR1 is KGHDR and CDR2 is SFDVKD. This record belongs to a study of monozygotic twins with inflammatory bowel disease (dated by TCRdb to between 2018 and 2021). For context, the study as a whole: In total, roughly 30 monozygotic twin pairs made up the full study: 19 Danish pairs, all IBD-discordant, plus nine German pairs, of which four were IBD-concordant and five were IBD-discordant. The search for disease-associated traits relied mainly on comparing IBD patients with their genetically identical healthy co-twins within discordant pairs. Each individual had, on average, about 151 000 unique TCRalpha sequences and 181 000 unique TCRbeta sequences available for analysis. On the study overall, not on this receptor specifically: Concordant and discordant twins showed no difference in repertoire similarity, possibly because of limited statistical power. Background noise and inter-individual variability may have been introduced into the repertoires by the differing immunosuppressive treatments among patients. No single strong signal or clonotype linked to IBD turned up in the results, so the idea that one exists was not supported. Different T cell subtypes could not be distinguished in the analysis. Fewer clonotypes were shared with other individuals by IBD patients than by healthy twins, most markedly in patients showing signs of disease activity. A decrease in TCRbeta repertoire diversity, as measured by inverse Simpson index, was observed in IBD patients compared with their healthy co-twins.

Library construction relied on 5' RACE. Preparation of each TCR library used roughly 3.5 ug of total RNA. For each sample, cDNA synthesis was carried out in eight separate reactions using SMARTScribe reverse transcriptase. During cDNA synthesis, template switching introduced unique molecular identifiers that contained a 6-nucleotide sample barcode. Two nested PCRs of around 15 and 10 cycles amplified the TCRalpha and TCRbeta cDNA, and bead purification followed each PCR. Before amplification, cDNA was treated with uracil DNA-glycosylase and purified using the QIAquick PCR purification kit. The second PCR added Illumina TruSeq-compatible adapters along with sample-specific barcodes. Library quality and concentration were assessed using TapeStation and Qubit, and roughly 5 ng of each library was pooled. Pooled libraries were sequenced on an Illumina HiSeq2500 single-index Rapid Run with 2 x 100 bp reads and custom sequencing primers. Concerning the study's data processing: UMI-based consensus assembly with MiGEC version 1.2.6 was used to correct PCR and sequencing errors. MiXCR version 2.1.1 handled V(D)J alignment, clonotype assembly and CDR3 extraction. Normalisation of gene usage, clonotype sharing and MAIT/NKT TCR abundance was achieved by analysing the top 1000, 10 000 and 20 000 clonotypes per sample. Diversity was computed as the inverse Simpson index with the vegan R package after downsampling to 27 000 UMIs. Paired Mann-Whitney U tests were applied to discordant twin pairs, with Benjamini-Hochberg correction for multiple testing. After reprocessing by TCRdb, each CDR3 protein sequence is one entry, and no DNA is given. The authors' filters were not applied to this entry. The sample has around 210,000 distinct CDR3 sequences on record. More than 7.5% of the sample is in the top ten clones.

From each donor, a roughly 2.5 ml peripheral blood sample was collected into PAXgene tubes and stored at -80 degrees C. Without T cell sorting, total RNA was isolated from whole blood using the PAXgene blood miRNA kit on an automated QIAcube. Peripheral blood from monozygotic twin pairs, either concordant or discordant for inflammatory bowel disease, underwent deep TCRalpha and TCRbeta repertoire profiling that used unique molecular barcoding. For every twin pair, smoking habits were documented, and each individual was categorised as a current, former or never smoker. The sample comprised blood. This TCR came from a human donor with ulcerative colitis or Crohn's disease, or a healthy co-twin of an affected twin (not recorded which). The chain was built from TRBV24-1 and TRBJ2-5; TCRdb designates TRBD2, a call that cannot be tested without DNA. The CDR3 protein sequence reads: CATSESGGPETQYF.